This T cell receptor beta chain originates from a study of PD-1 blockade in mismatch repair-deficient tumors. Study-wide results and caveats: Tumor-resident clones, often undetectable pretreatment in blood, expanded then contracted after pembrolizumab.

Every patient had mismatch repair deficiency by PCR or immunohistochemistry. This CDR3 comprises 12 residues. Trimming removed 10 bases from V and 5 bases from J; junction bases left unmatched: 5. The germline V gene encodes CDR1 SNHLY and CDR2 FYNNEI. Data came from immunoSEQ multiplex PCR; TCRdb stores just in-frame clones and leaves some out. Of roughly 40,000 clones listed, about 85% were seen once; the top ten hold under 4%. This clone showed up just once. Its matching antigen is unknown. The specimen comprised peripheral blood, sampled about 81 weeks after starting pembrolizumab. The source is an adult with mismatch repair-deficient cancer. V gene TRBV2 combines with J gene TRBJ1-1; 9 nucleotides agree with TRBD1. The CDR3 DNA sequence: TGTGCCAAAACCGGGACAGGGACTGAAGCTTTCTTT. This gives the protein CAKTGTGTEAFF.